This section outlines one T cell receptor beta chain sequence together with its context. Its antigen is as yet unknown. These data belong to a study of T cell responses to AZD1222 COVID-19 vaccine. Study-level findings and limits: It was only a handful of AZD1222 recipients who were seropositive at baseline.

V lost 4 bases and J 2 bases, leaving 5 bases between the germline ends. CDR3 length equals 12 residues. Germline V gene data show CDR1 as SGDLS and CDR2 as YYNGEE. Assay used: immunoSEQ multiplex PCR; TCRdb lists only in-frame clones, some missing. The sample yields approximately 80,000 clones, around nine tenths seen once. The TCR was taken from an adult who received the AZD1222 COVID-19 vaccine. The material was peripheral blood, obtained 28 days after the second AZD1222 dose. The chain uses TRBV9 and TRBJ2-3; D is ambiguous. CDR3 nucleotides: TGTGCCAGCAGCACTAACACAGATACGCAGTATTTT. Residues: CASSTNTDTQYF.